These 27 T cell receptor beta chains were all obtained from the same sample, sequenced in a study of human CD8 memory T cell subsets. Construction of TCR beta libraries was accomplished by means of UMI-labeled 5' RACE. For each CDR3 protein, TCRdb gives one entry from its re-call of the 5' RACE reads, without DNA. With more than 6,000 distinct CDR3 sequences in the sample, the ten largest clones hold around 21%. The sample comprised CD8+ stem-like memory T cells (TSCM and TCM) sorted from PBMCs. Subset given: stem-like memory CD8 T cells (TSTEM), CCR7+ PD-1- TIGIT-. The receptor set was obtained from a human donor in good health.

The chain has TRBV19 and TRBJ2-1; TCRdb's assignment of TRBD1 cannot be checked, as there is no DNA. The CDR3 length is 15 residues. Germline CDR1 reads LNHDA; CDR2 reads SQIVND (reference sequence). CDR3 amino acids: CASSIGGIGYNEQFF.

The V and J genes are TRBV6-1 and TRBJ1-1. The CDR3 spans 15 residues. Germline V gene sequence: CDR1 MNHNS, CDR2 SASEGT. The CDR3 sequence: CASSGGEGPDTEAFF.

This chain links TRBV27 with TRBJ1-2. Looked up from germline, CDR1 is MNHEY and CDR2 is SMNVEV (reference sequence). The CDR3 extends over 13 amino acids. CDR3 protein: CASSSNRFYGYTF.

The V and J genes are TRBV7-8 and TRBJ2-1; no DNA is available, so the TRBD2 call from TCRdb remains unchecked. The germline V gene encodes CDR1 SGHVS and CDR2 FQNEAQ. This CDR3 comprises 17 residues. The chain's CDR3 is CASSLALAGEIYNEQFF.

The chain employs TRBV4-1 and TRBJ1-5; there is no DNA to check the TCRdb D call of TRBD1. The germline V gene has CDR1 MGHRA and CDR2 YSYEKL. The CDR3 is 15 amino acids. CDR3 region: CASSREPGQYQPQHF.

The gene calls are TRBV25-1 and TRBJ1-1; TCRdb outputs TRBD1, but without DNA this stays unchecked. Germline V gene sequence: CDR1 MGHDK, CDR2 SYGVNS. This CDR3 comprises 14 residues. CDR3 region: CASSSMGRATEAFF.

Its frequency marks this clonotype as medium-sized. The chain has TRBV5-1 and TRBJ1-1; without DNA, the TCRdb call of TRBD1 cannot be checked. CDR1 is SGHRS and CDR2 is YFSETQ in the germline V gene. This CDR3 spans 13 amino acids. CDR3 amino acids: CASMGEGNTEAFF.

This sequence joins TRBV7-9 and TRBJ2-7; TCRdb's D call, TRBD1, is unchecked because there is no DNA. Germline-derived CDR1 and CDR2 are SEHNR and FQNEAQ (reference sequence). The CDR3 loop spans 13 amino acids. CDR3 region: CASSSTMGDEQYF.

The rearrangement links TRBV15 to TRBJ2-1; TCRdb's D call, TRBD2, is unchecked because there is no DNA. CDR3 size: 18 residues. Per the germline V gene, CDR1 is LNHNV and CDR2 is YYDKDF (reference sequence). The CDR3: CATSRSSTGQGPDNEQFF.

The chain links TRBV5-5 to TRBJ1-5; checking the TCRdb D call of TRBD1 is not possible without DNA. The CDR3 contains 15 residues. The germline gives CDR1 SGHKS, CDR2 YYEKEE (reference sequence). CDR3: CASSGTGGGNQPQHF.

This chain joins TRBV2 and TRBJ2-3; TCRdb designates TRBD1, a call that cannot be tested without DNA. The CDR3 has 15 amino acids. In germline, CDR1 is SNHLY, CDR2 FYNNEI. This chain's CDR3 is CASSPGTGSTDTQYF.

The chain links TRBV20-1 to TRBJ2-1. This CDR3 has 14 residues. Germline CDR1 reads DFQATT; CDR2 reads SNEGSKA (reference sequence). This chain's CDR3 is CSARDRVSYNEQFF.

V usage is TRBV4-1 and J usage is TRBJ2-7; TCRdb returns TRBD2, unconfirmable since there is no DNA. The CDR3 has 14 amino acids. The germline gives CDR1 MGHRA, CDR2 YSYEKL. This CDR3 is CASSQSLAGVEQYF.

This chain joins TRBV15 and TRBJ2-5; TCRdb outputs TRBD2, but without DNA this stays unchecked. The CDR3 has 17 residues. In germline, CDR1 is LNHNV, CDR2 YYDKDF (reference sequence). Here the CDR3 reads CATSRGWGDGELETQYF.

The rearrangement joins TRBV7-9 to TRBJ2-1; the TCRdb call, TRBD2, lacks DNA for checking. The germline gives CDR1 SEHNR, CDR2 FQNEAQ (reference sequence). The CDR3 is 17 residues long. The CDR3: CASSPGPALSSYNEQFF.

CDR3 amino acids: CASSEQGNSGNTIYF. V and J are TRBV25-1 and TRBJ1-3; TCRdb returns TRBD1, unconfirmable since there is no DNA. Looked up from germline, CDR1 is MGHDK and CDR2 is SYGVNS. This CDR3 spans 15 amino acids.

The chain links TRBV6-2 or TRBV6-3 to TRBJ2-2; TCRdb picks TRBD2, but there is no DNA to check that call. The CDR3 runs to 18 residues. Germline CDR1 is MNHEY and CDR2 is SVGEGT. The CDR3 loop reads CASSYSRLASLESGELFF.

The V call is TRBV19, the J call TRBJ2-1; no DNA is available, so the TRBD1 call from TCRdb remains unchecked. From germline, CDR1 is LNHDA and CDR2 SQIVND (reference sequence). The CDR3 extends over 13 amino acids. The CDR3 here is CASSILTGNEQFF.

V usage is TRBV19 and J usage is TRBJ1-5; TCRdb's D call of TRBD1 is untestable without DNA. The CDR3 sequence is 16 residues long. Germline V gives CDR1 LNHDA, CDR2 SQIVND (reference sequence). CDR3 loop: CASSPSTGSGNQPQHF. Using reference TRBV19 and TRBJ1-5 for the parts outside the CDR3, the full variable domain is DGGITQSPKYLFRKEGQNVTLSCEQNLNHDAMYWYRQDPGQGLRLIYYSQIVNDFQKGDIAEGYSVSREKKESFPLTVTSAQKNPTAFYLCASSPSTGSGNQPQHFGDGTRLSIL.

V usage is TRBV10-3 and J usage is TRBJ2-3; no DNA is available, so the TRBD2 call from TCRdb remains unchecked. This CDR3 region has 16 residues. Germline V gives CDR1 ENHRY, CDR2 SYGVKD. CDR3: CAISDPRTRNPDTQYF.

The rearrangement uses TRBV27 and TRBJ2-7; TCRdb's D call, TRBD1, is unchecked because there is no DNA. The CDR3 is 13 residues long. The germline V gene encodes CDR1 MNHEY and CDR2 SMNVEV (reference sequence). This CDR3 is CASSGTGGYEQYF.

The V and J genes are TRBV29-1 and TRBJ1-2; TCRdb indicates TRBD1, and absent DNA this call remains unverified. This CDR3 has 12 amino acids. Germline V lookup: CDR1 SQVTM, CDR2 ANQGSEA. The CDR3: CSVRQGFDGYTF.

The rearrangement joins TRBV4-3 to TRBJ2-1; TCRdb proposes TRBD1, but this gene call is untestable without DNA. Germline V lookup: CDR1 LGHNA, CDR2 YSLEER. CDR3 length equals 16 residues. This CDR3 reads CASSQDRGGSYNEQFF.

The chain uses TRBV12-3 or TRBV12-4 and TRBJ1-3; TCRdb gives TRBD1 as the D gene, but with no DNA this cannot be confirmed. This CDR3 region has 13 residues. CDR3: CASSTTGGNTIYF.

CDR3 amino acids: CASSPRDRGFEANEKLFF. V and J are TRBV9 and TRBJ1-4; the D call of TRBD1 rests on TCRdb alone, since no DNA is present to check it. This CDR3 spans 18 amino acids. Germline values: CDR1 SGDLS, CDR2 YYNGEE.

According to its frequency, this clonotype is medium-sized (0.01 to 0.1%). The chain carries TRBV2 and TRBJ1-2; with no DNA, the TCRdb D assignment of TRBD1 cannot be verified. The CDR3 loop spans 13 amino acids. Looked up from germline, CDR1 is SNHLY and CDR2 is FYNNEI. This chain's CDR3 is CASIEPTGWSATF.

The rearrangement joins TRBV15 to TRBJ1-2. Germline V gene lookup returns CDR1 LNHNV and CDR2 YYDKDF (reference sequence). The CDR3 loop spans 15 amino acids. The CDR3 reads CATSESPGLSYGYTF.